The rows below give T cell receptor beta chains drawn from one sample of a study of OX40 agonist ivuxolimab in advanced cancers. Repertoires were generated with immunoSEQ multiplex PCR, while TCRdb's copy carries only in-frame clones and drops some. In the table there are around 25,000 clones, about three quarters of which are singletons. The source was CD4+ or CD8+ T cells sorted from blood, collected in a trial of the OX40 agonist ivuxolimab. The source of these receptors is an adult with an advanced solid tumor such as melanoma, head and neck, liver or kidney cancer. CDR3s include the opening cysteine and the closing phenylalanine or tryptophan. Each record gives: D gene, V gene, J gene, clone size, CDR3 DNA, CDR3 protein. The D gene is left open where the match is weak. For some rows the clone size is stated as once, few or many, or as a class when expanded; others skip it.

d_gene: -; v_gene: TRBV4-1; j_gene: TRBJ1-2; abundance: -; CDR3nt: TGCGCCAGCAGCCAAGGAGCCGCCTTTAACTATGGCTACACCTTC; CDR3aa: CASSQGAAFNYGYTF
d_gene: -; v_gene: TRBV7-2; j_gene: TRBJ1-2; abundance: -; CDR3nt: TGTGCCAGCAGCTTATTGAACGCTAACTATGGCTACACCTTC; CDR3aa: CASSLLNANYGYTF
d_gene: TRBD1; v_gene: TRBV11-1; j_gene: TRBJ2-3; abundance: -; CDR3nt: TGTGCCAGCAGCAAAGGACAGGGAGTCTTGGATACGCAGTATTTT; CDR3aa: CASSKGQGVLDTQYF
d_gene: TRBD1; v_gene: TRBV11-2; j_gene: TRBJ1-2; abundance: -; CDR3nt: TGTGCCAGCAGCTTAGGGGGACAGGTCTATGGCTACACCTTC; CDR3aa: CASSLGGQVYGYTF
d_gene: -; v_gene: TRBV5-1; j_gene: TRBJ2-7; abundance: -; CDR3nt: TGCGCCAGCAACTGGGACACAACCTACGAGCAGTACTTC; CDR3aa: CASNWDTTYEQYF
d_gene: TRBD1; v_gene: TRBV27; j_gene: TRBJ2-2; abundance: -; CDR3nt: TGTGCCAGCAAATTCGGGACAGTCATACCCGGGGAGCTGTTTTTT; CDR3aa: CASKFGTVIPGELFF
d_gene: TRBD1; v_gene: TRBV25-1; j_gene: TRBJ2-7; abundance: -; CDR3nt: TGTGCCAGCACCGGGACAGAGACCTACGAGCAGTACTTC; CDR3aa: CASTGTETYEQYF
d_gene: -; v_gene: TRBV30; j_gene: TRBJ1-6; abundance: -; CDR3nt: TGTGCCTGGCTCCTTTTACCATCTTCCCTCCACTTT; CDR3aa: CAWLLLPSSLHF
d_gene: TRBD1; v_gene: TRBV30; j_gene: TRBJ2-7; abundance: -; CDR3nt: TGTGCCGCCGGACAGGGGGCTGTTTCCTACGAGCAGTACTTC; CDR3aa: CAAGQGAVSYEQYF
d_gene: -; v_gene: TRBV5-1; j_gene: TRBJ1-1; abundance: -; CDR3nt: TGCGCCAGCAGCTTGTATGGTGTGAACACTGAAGCTTTCTTT; CDR3aa: CASSLYGVNTEAFF
d_gene: TRBD1; v_gene: TRBV5-6; j_gene: TRBJ2-6; abundance: few; CDR3nt: TGTGCCAGCAGCGGAACAGGGGGCCCGACCTCTCTTAGGGCCAACGTCCTGACTTTC; CDR3aa: CASSGTGGPTSLRANVLTF
d_gene: TRBD1; v_gene: TRBV5-1; j_gene: TRBJ1-1; abundance: -; CDR3nt: TGCGCCAGCAGCTTGACAGGGGGCTATAACACTGAAGCTTTCTTT; CDR3aa: CASSLTGGYNTEAFF
d_gene: -; v_gene: TRBV7-9; j_gene: TRBJ1-3; abundance: once; CDR3nt: TGTGCCAGCAGCACCAGTACCCCTCTTGGAAACACCATATATTTT; CDR3aa: CASSTSTPLGNTIYF
d_gene: -; v_gene: TRBV6-5; j_gene: TRBJ1-2; abundance: -; CDR3nt: TGTGCCAGCAGTTACTCGCGTACAGGGAACTATGGCTACACCTTC; CDR3aa: CASSYSRTGNYGYTF
d_gene: -; v_gene: TRBV29-1; j_gene: TRBJ1-1; abundance: medium-sized; CDR3nt: TGCAGCGCCCCCCTACAGGGTACTGAAGCTTTCTTT; CDR3aa: CSAPLQGTEAFF
d_gene: -; v_gene: TRBV20-1; j_gene: TRBJ2-1; abundance: -; CDR3nt: TGCAGTGCTAACTTGAGGGCGGAGCAGTTCTTC; CDR3aa: CSANLRAEQFF
d_gene: -; v_gene: TRBV18; j_gene: TRBJ1-2; abundance: -; CDR3nt: TGTGCCAGCTCGCCGGGACCTGATGGCTACACCTTC; CDR3aa: CASSPGPDGYTF
d_gene: -; v_gene: TRBV30; j_gene: TRBJ1-6; abundance: few; CDR3nt: TGTGCCTGGAGGGCCGGGACCCAGAATTCACCCCTCCACTTT; CDR3aa: CAWRAGTQNSPLHF
d_gene: -; v_gene: TRBV12-2; j_gene: TRBJ1-2; abundance: once; CDR3nt: TGTGCAAGTCGCTCGGACAGGGACTATGGCTACACCTTC; CDR3aa: CASRSDRDYGYTF
d_gene: TRBD1; v_gene: TRBV7-3; j_gene: TRBJ2-2; abundance: -; CDR3nt: TGTGCCAGCAGCTTAAGGGCAGGGGGACGGGGTTACACCGGGGAGCTGTTTTTT; CDR3aa: CASSLRAGGRGYTGELFF
d_gene: -; v_gene: TRBV6-1; j_gene: TRBJ1-3; abundance: -; CDR3nt: TGTGCCAGCAGTCCAGGGAGCTCTGGAAACACCATATATTTT; CDR3aa: CASSPGSSGNTIYF
d_gene: TRBD1; v_gene: TRBV30; j_gene: TRBJ2-7; abundance: few; CDR3nt: TGTGCCTGGAGCCTCGGACAGGGAAGGCGCCACGAGCAGTACTTC; CDR3aa: CAWSLGQGRRHEQYF
d_gene: TRBD1; v_gene: TRBV5-1; j_gene: TRBJ2-2; abundance: -; CDR3nt: TGCGCCAGCAGCATTAGGACAGGGAACACCGGGGAGCTGTTTTTT; CDR3aa: CASSIRTGNTGELFF
d_gene: TRBD1; v_gene: TRBV10-3; j_gene: TRBJ1-5; abundance: -; CDR3nt: TGTGCCACACGGCCGACAGGGGGCTTTGGGAATCAGCCCCAGCATTTT; CDR3aa: CATRPTGGFGNQPQHF
d_gene: -; v_gene: TRBV11-2; j_gene: TRBJ2-5; abundance: -; CDR3nt: TGTGCCAGCAGCTTAGAGGCAGCTCAAGAGACCCAGTACTTC; CDR3aa: CASSLEAAQETQYF
d_gene: TRBD2; v_gene: TRBV10-1; j_gene: TRBJ2-1; abundance: -; CDR3nt: TGCGCCAGCAGCCGGAACGTACTAGCGGGGGAGACACCACGCTCCTACAATGAGCAGTTCTTC; CDR3aa: CASSRNVLAGETPRSYNEQFF
d_gene: -; v_gene: TRBV28; j_gene: TRBJ2-7; abundance: -; CDR3nt: TGTGCCAGCAGTCCCCTCCGGGACGAGCAGTACTTC; CDR3aa: CASSPLRDEQYF
d_gene: -; v_gene: TRBV5-1; j_gene: TRBJ2-5; abundance: -; CDR3nt: TGCGCCAGCAGCCCCCTGACCAGGGGGGAGGAGACCCAGTACTTC; CDR3aa: CASSPLTRGEETQYF